Following are 4 T cell receptor beta chains from one sample sequenced in a study of cytomegalovirus exposure and HLA in healthy donors. PCR used 60 Vbeta primers and 13 Jbeta primers. Generated by immunoSEQ multiplex PCR, the TCRdb table keeps only in-frame clones and is missing some. The sample has some 120,000 clones, about 74% seen once. Sequencing input: PBMCs. These receptors all come from a man aged 25-45 years in good health and CMV-seropositive.

This chain connects TRBV4-1 to TRBJ1-1; 8 bases match TRBD1. Germline CDR1 is MGHRA and CDR2 is YSYEKL. CDR3 size: 13 residues. V trimming: 7 bases; J trimming: 6 bases; junction bases outside the gene matches: 7. DNA of the CDR3: TGCGCCAGCACCCAGACAGGGGAGTCTGAAGCTTTCTTT. Residues: CASTQTGESEAFF.

This clone came up many times. This chain links TRBV30 with TRBJ1-5; D ambiguous. Germline V gene lookup returns CDR1 GTSNPN and CDR2 SVGIG (reference sequence). V dropped 4 bases and J dropped 3 bases, with 16 bases sitting between them. The CDR3 extends over 15 amino acids. This chain's CDR3 is CAWTTPGPFNQPQHF. The CDR3 nucleotides read TGTGCCTGGACCACTCCTGGGCCCTTCAATCAGCCCCAGCATTTT.

This rearrangement joins TRBV10-3 to TRBJ1-4, with 7 bases matching TRBD1. Germline values: CDR1 ENHRY, CDR2 SYGVKD. The V gene end was trimmed by 6 bases and the J gene end by 6 bases; junction bases not matched to a gene: 4. The CDR3 runs 13 residues. CDR3: CAISRGNHEKLFF. The CDR3 DNA is TGTGCCATCAGCAGGGGGAATCATGAAAAACTGTTTTTT.

In this sample, this clone turned up many times. V is TRBV4-1 and J is TRBJ2-7; 7 bases match TRBD1. Germline CDR1 and CDR2: MGHRA and YSYEKL. The CDR3 length is 16 residues. Germline trimming cut 4 bases from V and 2 bases from J; bases unmatched to any gene: 11. The CDR3 region has the DNA TGCGCCAGCAGCCGGGGACAGAATAATCCTCCCTACGAGCAGTACTTC. Amino acids: CASSRGQNNPPYEQYF.